Listed below are T cell receptor beta chains from one sample, sequenced in a study of blood T cell repertoires in COVID-19. Data came from immunoSEQ multiplex PCR; TCRdb stores just in-frame clones and leaves some out. Of roughly 230,000 clones in the sample, 85% are singletons; the top ten hold approximately 6.6%. The specimen was PBMCs or T cells enriched from blood (not recorded which). The source of these receptors is a woman in her 50s who had been exposed to COVID-19. Each CDR3 is given without its conserved first and last residue. The D gene is left open where the match is weak.

D gene: TRBD2; V gene: TRBV5-1; CDR3 protein: ASSLLAGTDTQY
D gene: TRBD1; V gene: TRBV6-1; CDR3 protein: ASSEAGTGVTGYT
D gene: TRBD2; V gene: TRBV27; CDR3 protein: ASSLSSGGANEQF
D gene: TRBD1; V gene: TRBV30; CDR3 protein: ACSQGNQPQH
D gene: .; V gene: TRBV5-4; CDR3 protein: ASSLSSLGSYNEQF
D gene: TRBD1; V gene: TRBV7-2; CDR3 protein: ASSLTGGDGYT
D gene: TRBD1; V gene: TRBV7-8; CDR3 protein: ASSWTGRRNTEAF
D gene: TRBD2; V gene: TRBV5-1; CDR3 protein: ASSFTSGGDNEQF
D gene: .; V gene: TRBV6-2/TRBV6-3; CDR3 protein: ASSPTPVRRDTEAF
D gene: .; V gene: TRBV6-5; CDR3 protein: ASSAPAYEQY
D gene: TRBD2; V gene: TRBV7-8; CDR3 protein: ASTLGSMRGQETQY
D gene: TRBD2; V gene: TRBV6-5; CDR3 protein: ASSPGTKQETQY
D gene: TRBD2; V gene: TRBV7-2; CDR3 protein: ASSLVGGETQY
D gene: TRBD1; V gene: TRBV5-6; CDR3 protein: ASSYSGQGHGYT
D gene: .; V gene: TRBV15; CDR3 protein: ATSRDGQYNSPLH
D gene: .; V gene: TRBV5-1; CDR3 protein: ASSLRNRGTEAF
D gene: TRBD1; V gene: TRBV11-2; CDR3 protein: ASAWTGSDEQF
D gene: TRBD1; V gene: TRBV12-5; CDR3 protein: ASGPLGHRGGGYT
D gene: .; V gene: TRBV10-3; CDR3 protein: AISEPGATGELF
D gene: TRBD1; V gene: TRBV4-1; CDR3 protein: ASSPPGTGIRRGYT
D gene: TRBD1; V gene: TRBV15; CDR3 protein: ATSRDRDTEAF
D gene: .; V gene: TRBV5-1; CDR3 protein: ASTLGTYTGELF
D gene: .; V gene: TRBV2; CDR3 protein: ASGGLTAPYEQY
D gene: .; V gene: TRBV13; CDR3 protein: ASSLRSQLYGYT
D gene: TRBD2; V gene: TRBV9; CDR3 protein: ASSPTSAQETQY
D gene: TRBD1; V gene: TRBV6-4; CDR3 protein: ASSVDRGLGGYT
D gene: .; V gene: TRBV30; CDR3 protein: AGLRGYEQY